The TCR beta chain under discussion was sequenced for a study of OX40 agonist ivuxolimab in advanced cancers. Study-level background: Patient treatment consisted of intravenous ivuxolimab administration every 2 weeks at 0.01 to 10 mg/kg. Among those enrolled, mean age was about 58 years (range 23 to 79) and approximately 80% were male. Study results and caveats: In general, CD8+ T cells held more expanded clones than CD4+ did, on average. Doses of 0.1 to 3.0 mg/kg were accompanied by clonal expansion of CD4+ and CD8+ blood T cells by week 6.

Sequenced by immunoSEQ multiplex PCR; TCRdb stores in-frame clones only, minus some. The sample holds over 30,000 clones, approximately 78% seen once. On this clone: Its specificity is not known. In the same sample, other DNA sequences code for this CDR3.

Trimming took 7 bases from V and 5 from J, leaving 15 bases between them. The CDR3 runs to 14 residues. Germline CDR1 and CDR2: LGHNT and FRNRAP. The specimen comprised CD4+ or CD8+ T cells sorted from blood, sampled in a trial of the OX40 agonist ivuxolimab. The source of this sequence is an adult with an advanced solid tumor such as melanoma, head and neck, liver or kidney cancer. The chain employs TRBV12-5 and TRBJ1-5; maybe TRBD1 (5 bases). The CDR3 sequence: CASADRGEDQPQHF. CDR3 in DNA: TGTGCTAGTGCAGATAGGGGCGAGGATCAGCCCCAGCATTTT.